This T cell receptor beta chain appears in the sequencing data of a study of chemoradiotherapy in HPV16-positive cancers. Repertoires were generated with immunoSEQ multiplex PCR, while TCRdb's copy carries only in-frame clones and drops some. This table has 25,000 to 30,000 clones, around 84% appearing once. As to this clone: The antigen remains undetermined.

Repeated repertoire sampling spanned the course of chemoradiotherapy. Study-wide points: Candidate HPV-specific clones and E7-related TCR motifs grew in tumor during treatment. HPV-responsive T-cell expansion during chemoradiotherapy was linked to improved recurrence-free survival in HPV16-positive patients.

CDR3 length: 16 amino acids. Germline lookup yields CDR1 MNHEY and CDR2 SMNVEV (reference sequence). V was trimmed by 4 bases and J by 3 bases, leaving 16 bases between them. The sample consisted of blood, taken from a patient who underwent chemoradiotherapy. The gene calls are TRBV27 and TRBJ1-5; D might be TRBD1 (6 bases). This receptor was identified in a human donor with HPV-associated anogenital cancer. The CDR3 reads CASSYTGKIDNQPQHF. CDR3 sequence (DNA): TGTGCCAGCAGTTACACAGGGAAAATCGACAATCAGCCCCAGCATTTT.